This record concerns one TCR beta chain sequence. As yet, its antigen is unknown. This sample stems from a study of beta chain features in type 1 diabetes. Germline V gene data show CDR1 as KGHSH and CDR2 as LQKENI. CDR3 length equals 15 residues. V lost 4 bases and J 3 bases, leaving 12 bases between the germline ends. Without exception, sorted populations had purity beyond 95%. Expressed TCRB transcripts got sequenced, as all isolated RNA was reverse transcribed. Produced via immunoSEQ multiplex PCR; TCRdb's table is partial and in-frame only. This sample has 500,000 to 850,000 clones, with around an eighth found just once. Points from the study as a whole: VDJ junctions sequenced from type 1 diabetes patients showed fewer insertions and more deletions. In every one of the four CD4+ subsets, TCRB CDR3s were moderately but significantly shorter in Type 1 diabetes patients.

Sequencing input: naive CD4+ T cells from blood. This clonotype was obtained from a man younger than 35 with type 1 diabetes. This sequence joins TRBV18 and TRBJ1-4; D is possibly TRBD1 (6 bases). In DNA, the CDR3 is TGTGCCAGCTCACAAGGGACACCACCTAATGAAAAACTGTTTTTT. It codes for CASSQGTPPNEKLFF.